Listed below are T cell receptor beta chains from one sample, sequenced in a study of T-cell memory formation after mild COVID-19. TCRdb analysed the 5' RACE reads with MiXCR anew, one entry per CDR3 protein. The sample includes 550,000 to 650,000 distinct CDR3 sequences, roughly 17% of them seen just once. Sample: PBMCs or a T cell subset sorted from them (not recorded which). These receptors were collected from an adult woman who had mild COVID-19 (a few samples of this study predate the infection). Cell type and time point are not known. The CDR3 runs from the conserved cysteine through the conserved F or W. D genes are given only for firm matches. Size values are once, few and many counts, or a class for expanded clones, and some rows have none.

v_call	cdr3_length	d_call	clone_size	j_call	cdr3_nt	cdr3_aa
TRBV29-1	13	-	-	TRBJ1-1	TGCAGCGTTGAAGAACAGGTGAACACTGAAGCTTTCTTT	CSVEEQVNTEAFF
TRBV9	15	TRBD2	-	TRBJ2-3	TGTGCCAGCAGCGTCTCAGCGGGAGCGGCAGATACGCAGTATTTT	CASSVSAGAADTQYF
TRBV3-1	13	-	few	TRBJ1-1	TGTGCCAGCATTGACAGTGGCGGAACTGAAGCTTTCTTT	CASIDSGGTEAFF
TRBV19	12	-	many	TRBJ2-1	TGTGCCAGTAGTACGCCCAGGCGTGAGCAGTTCTTC	CASSTPRREQFF
TRBV29-1	14	-	-	TRBJ2-7	TGCAGCGTTTTCCGGGGCAGGGGAGATGTTGAGCAGTACTTC	CSVFRGRGDVEQYF
TRBV15	16	TRBD1	few	TRBJ2-7	TGTGCCACCAGCCCTACCGGGACAGTGGCCTCCTACGAGCAGTACTTC	CATSPTGTVASYEQYF
TRBV4-1	16	TRBD2	many	TRBJ2-3	TGCGCCAGCAGCCAAGGGGCGGGGGGGTTGGCAGATACGCAGTATTTT	CASSQGAGGLADTQYF
TRBV27	15	TRBD1	-	TRBJ1-1	TGTGCCAGCAGCCTAAGGGAGGGACAGAGCTCTGAAGCTTTCTTT	CASSLREGQSSEAFF
TRBV24-1	14	-	-	TRBJ1-5	TGTGCCCCCTCCATTACAGGGAGGGATCAGCCCCAGCATTTT	CAPSITGRDQPQHF
TRBV6-2/TRBV6-3	16	-	-	TRBJ1-1	TGTGCCAGCAGACCCCGGGCCTCCGGAGCGAACACTGAAGCTTTCTTT	CASRPRASGANTEAFF
TRBV7-9	15	TRBD1	few	TRBJ2-7	TGTGCCAGCAGCTCACCGGACAGGGGAGTCTACGAGCAGTACTTC	CASSSPDRGVYEQYF
TRBV7-9	12	-	-	TRBJ1-4	TGTGCCAGCAGCTTCGCAAATGAAAAACTGTTTTTT	CASSFANEKLFF
TRBV14	12	-	-	TRBJ1-1	TGTGCCAGCAGCTTTAAACCAGGGGAAGCTTTCTTT	CASSFKPGEAFF